This TCR beta chain was observed in a study of T cells in Graves' hyperthyroidism and ophthalmopathy. Researchers barred patients who had uncontrolled infection, other autoimmune disease, pregnancy or lactation. Deletions cut 0 bases from V and 5 bases from J, with 17 bases between. The germline V gene has CDR1 MNHNS and CDR2 SASEGT. This CDR3 is built from 17 residues. There are many counts of this clonotype. The investigators amplified TCR beta CDR3 regions from RNA transcripts. Primed by the HTBI set, a first-round RT-PCR was run on the TCR CDR3. TCRdb re-derived calls from the multiplex PCR reads in MiXCR, one entry per CDR3 protein. The sample holds fewer than 700,000 distinct CDR3 sequences, roughly 16% seen once.

The clonotype comes from a woman aged 30 to 39 with Graves' hyperthyroidism. V is TRBV6-1 and J is TRBJ1-5; no clear D. The sequenced material came from blood. CDR3 DNA: TGTGCCAGCAGTGAAGCGGAATCGTTTGGTGGACATCAGCCCCAGCATTTT. Amino acids: CASSEAESFGGHQPQHF.